This TCR beta chain was profiled in a study of shared clonotypes between healthy human individuals (dated by TCRdb to about 2020). Study-wide context: The cohort included a few men and a couple of women between 18 and 49 years of age. Different laboratories and diverse techniques were used to prepare libraries and sequence TCR repertoires, to increase sequencing depth and limit assay-specific biases. The study deeply sequenced blood TCR repertoires of roughly five healthy adults to estimate repertoire size and the extent of clonotype sharing between individuals. Between about 0.8 and 9.5 billion PBMCs per donor were obtained by leukapheresis. For each donor, three plates each were used for CD4 naive and CD4 memory, two plates were used for CD8 naive, and one plate was used for CD8 memory. Results and caveats for the whole study, not just this receptor: Across a few donors, roughly 5.1% of naive CD4, 3% to 4% of naive CD8, about 2% of memory CD4, and about 0.44% of memory CD8 clonotypes were shared. Larger estimated clonotype richness was generally found for naive subsets than for memory subsets. Sampling was restricted to blood, and TCR repertoires in tissues likely differ from the TCR repertoires found in blood. Because the study included a small number of donors, the genetic and exposure-history diversity represented was limited. Compared with non-shared clonotypes, the clonotypes found in all four sorted-subset donors had higher generation probabilities. Based on pairwise subsampling, the degree of clonotype sharing among donors was expected to be affected by sequencing depth. Rarefaction of sorted-subset datasets indicated incomplete sequencing despite the large sequencing depth.

Using the deep immunoSEQ assay, TCR CDR3 regions were amplified from genomic DNA by multiplex PCR. Extracted genomic DNA from each cell subset was spread evenly across all wells of several immunoSEQ 96-well plates, with each plate serving as a replicate. Each replicate PCR for sorted subsets received around 200 ng genomic DNA, equal to about 30,000 T cell genomes. Purified libraries were quantified with a Qubit 3.0 fluorometer, sized on a Bioanalyzer 2100, and re-quantified with the KAPA Library Quantification kit. A separate single-read 150-cycle Illumina NextSeq 550 flow cell was used to sequence each immunoSEQ 96-well plate. On the study's bioinformatics: Because the immunoSEQ output held only junctional sequences and lacked quality scores, the filtering could not match the filtering applied to full-length reads. To assign V/J genes and CDR3, sequences were annotated against IMGT germline references using PyIR, a Python wrapper for IgBLAST v1.9. Reads were removed for weak V/J assignments (E-value above 1e-6), missing CDR3, stop codons, out-of-frame junctions, or ambiguous translated residues. A V3J clonotype was defined by an identical inferred V gene, J gene, and CDR3 amino acid sequence. Percentage overlap between repertoires was calculated by dividing the number of shared unique clonotypes by the size of the smaller repertoire. Three approaches were used to assess repertoire richness: RTK rarefaction, the Chao1 estimator, and Recon v2.1 estimates of unobserved clonotypes. Generation probabilities were computed with OLGA for all TCRbeta clonotypes obtained by the gDNA method from several donors. This is the immuneACCESS table as TCRdb keeps it, with only in-frame sequences that have V and J called. A part of the clones is gone; compared with another copy, unresolved V genes explain less than half, and the rest is unexplained. The V and J calls and the clone size are those of that table, but D and trimming were determined from the DNA. In all, the sample holds 2 million to 3 million clones, and roughly 93% of those were seen once. 0.35% to 0.45% of the sample belongs to the ten largest clones.

The donors were healthy, HIV-negative adults who had no recently reported acute infections or vaccinations. Only Caucasian adults living in Nashville, Tennessee, USA were represented among the donors. CD4+ T cells were enriched by magnetic negative selection, after which naive cells were positively selected on CD45RA and the negative fraction was taken as the memory subset. Blood was collected by leukapheresis, and PBMCs were isolated by Ficoll-Histopaque density gradient centrifugation and then cryopreserved in liquid nitrogen vapor phase. Purity and quantity of every magnetically sorted T cell population were checked by analytical flow cytometry. Genomic DNA was isolated from each sorted fraction and quantified by UV absorbance on a Nanodrop 2000c. The junction carries 12 bases between V and J, which are trimmed by 5 bases and 6 bases respectively. Looking up the germline V gene yields CDR1 SNHLY and CDR2 FYNNEI. Including cysteine and phenylalanine, the CDR3 has 13 amino acids. Only the CDR3 portion is preserved as DNA: 39 bases, with reading frame beginning at the first base.

In regard to this clone: This receptor's antigen is unknown. Qualities for individual bases were not recorded, and no much larger clone is one base off.

Input material: naive CD4+ T cells from PBMCs. The intended sense of this specimen's cell subset or site label: CD45RA+ positively selected. The TCR sequence derives from a young man in good health. Some clones in this sample may be carry-over from other donors' samples. Recombination linked TRBV2 to TRBJ2-3; the D gene identity is not certain. The bases read TGTGCCAGCAGTAGCGAGAGAGCGGATACGCAGTATTTT. Translation gives CASSSERADTQYF.